Shown below are 4 T cell receptor beta chains from a single sample sequenced in a study of vaccination effects on CD4 cells after COVID-19. Viral peptide pools were used in the ViraFEST assay to expand antigen-specific CD4+ T cells, and sequencing came afterward. Culturing for around ten days preceded CD4+ T cell isolation. Subjects were given two BNT162b2 or mRNA-1273 vaccine doses. No antigen has been assigned to these receptors. Method: immunoSEQ multiplex PCR; TCRdb's copy keeps in-frame clones and lacks some. The data contain tens of thousands of clones, 72% of them singletons. The specimen comprised CD4+ T cells from PBMCs cultured with HCoV-229E spike peptides, sampled after COVID-19 vaccination. All receptors derive from a human donor who received a COVID-19 vaccine.

DNA of the CDR3: TGTGCCACCAGCGAGGGGTGGAGAGCTTTCTTT. It specifies CATSEGWRAFF. The chain links TRBV15 to TRBJ1-1, with D perhaps TRBD1 (5 bases). The CDR3 loop spans 11 amino acids. Trimming took 5 bases from V and 10 from J, leaving 11 bases between them. Per germline, CDR1 LNHNV and CDR2 YYDKDF (reference sequence).

This clone came up once. CDR3 in amino acids: CASSDSHSGANVLTF. The DNA for the CDR3 is TGTGCCAGCAGTGACTCACACTCTGGGGCCAACGTCCTGACTTTC. V gene TRBV6-4 combines with J gene TRBJ2-6; D is uncertain. Trimming took off 0 bases at V and 0 bases at J, with 3 bases between the two ends. From germline, CDR1 is MRHNA and CDR2 SNTAGT. The CDR3 runs to 15 residues.

This clone was counted only a few times. The gene calls are TRBV19 and TRBJ1-3, with D hard to call. The germline V gene has CDR1 LNHDA and CDR2 SQIVND (reference sequence). Trimming left V 6 bases short and J 6 bases short, with 12 bases between. This CDR3 has 13 residues. The CDR3 here is CASRGMVENTIYF. CDR3 DNA sequence: TGTGCCAGTAGGGGCATGGTCGAAAACACCATATATTTT. The whole variable domain, remainder taken from reference TRBV19 and TRBJ1-3, is DGGITQSPKYLFRKEGQNVTLSCEQNLNHDAMYWYRQDPGQGLRLIYYSQIVNDFQKGDIAEGYSVSREKKESFPLTVTSAQKNPTAFYLCASRGMVENTIYFGEGSWLTVV.

The table lists this clone with a count of one. The chain is built from TRBV5-1 and TRBJ2-3; 9 bases match TRBD2. Germline V lookup: CDR1 SGHRS, CDR2 YFSETQ. Trimming cost V 0 bases and J 6 bases; bases outside gene matches: 14. The CDR3 is 18 residues long. Here the CDR3 DNA reads TGCGCCAGCAGCTTGGCTTATGCTGCGGGAGGGCCTTCCGATACGCAGTATTTT. Its translation is CASSLAYAAGGPSDTQYF.